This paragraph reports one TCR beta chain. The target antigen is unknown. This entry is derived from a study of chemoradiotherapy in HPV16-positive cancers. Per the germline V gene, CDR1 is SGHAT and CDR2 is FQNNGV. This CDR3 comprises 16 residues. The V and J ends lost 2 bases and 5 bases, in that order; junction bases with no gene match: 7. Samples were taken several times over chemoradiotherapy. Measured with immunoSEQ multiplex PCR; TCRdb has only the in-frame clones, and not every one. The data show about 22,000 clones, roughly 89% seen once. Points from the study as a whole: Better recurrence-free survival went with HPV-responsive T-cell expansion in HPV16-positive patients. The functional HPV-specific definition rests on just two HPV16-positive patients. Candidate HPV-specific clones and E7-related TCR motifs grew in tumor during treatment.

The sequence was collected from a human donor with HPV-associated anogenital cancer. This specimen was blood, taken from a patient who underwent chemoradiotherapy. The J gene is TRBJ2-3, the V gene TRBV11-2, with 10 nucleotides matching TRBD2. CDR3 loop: CASSLHERGGLDTQYF. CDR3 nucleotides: TGTGCCAGCAGCTTACATGAGCGGGGGGGCTTAGATACGCAGTATTTT.